The entry that follows covers one T cell receptor (beta chain) sequence. The germline V gene has CDR1 KGHSH and CDR2 LQKENI. This CDR3 contains 15 residues. Trimming stripped 5 bases from V and 7 bases from J, with 18 bases between. The record originates from a study of shared clonotypes between healthy human individuals. In the CD4+ fraction, cells were divided into CD45RA+ naive and CD45RA-negative memory subsets. Each sorted subset replicate got 200 ng genomic DNA, about 33,000 genomes. Authors' data handling: ImmunoSEQ yielded junction-only sequences lacking quality scores, so filtering differed. Profiled with immunoSEQ multiplex PCR; TCRdb holds only in-frame clones, not every one. The V and J calls and the clone size are those of that table, but D and trimming were determined from the DNA. Of roughly 2.2 million clones listed, approximately 95% are singletons.

The chain employs TRBV18 and TRBJ1-5; tentatively, D is TRBD1 (6 bases). This clonotype originated in a man aged 18 to 30 in good health. Some clones in this sample may be carry-over from other donors' samples. The sample comprised naive CD4+ T cells from PBMCs. The subset denotes: CD45RA+ positively selected. The CDR3 spells CASSFSGHAAQPQHF. CDR3 DNA sequence: TGTGCCAGCTCATTCTCGGGACACGCCGCCCAGCCCCAGCATTTT.